This entry concerns a single TCR beta chain. The specificity of this receptor is unknown. No much larger clone is present one base from it, and per-base qualities are unavailable. This specimen belongs to a study of cytomegalovirus exposure and HLA in healthy donors (dated by TCRdb to the late 2010s). Regarding the research as a whole: An earlier analysis of approximately 600 of the donors reported 250 to 300 Gb of sequence data and around 110 million unique TCR beta sequences from 190 million or so T cells. Roughly 5 DR-DQ haplotypes were handled as single units for association and clustering, since linkage in the cohort was strong. The aim of the study was to test whether cataloging public T cell receptors could identify signatures of past pathogen exposure. Both class I and class II loci were covered by HLA typing, at four-digit resolution. Among about 400 genotyped donors of the cohort, an average of roughly 230,000 unique TCR beta nucleotide sequences was sequenced per donor, of which about 19% were non-productive. Approximately 310 gigabases of sequencing data and approximately 80 million unique TCR sequences were included in an early release covering around 650 HLA-typed donors. All discovery cohort repertoires had been generated on a single sequencing platform. A separate validation cohort of roughly 130 different subjects was used in addition to the roughly 670-subject first cohort. Donor age, sex, ethnicity and CMV serostatus were collected together with the repertoire data. A later analysis re-examined previously published TCR beta repertoires from around 670 donors and added high-resolution HLA genotyping to investigate patterns of TCR occurrence. The genetic ancestry cluster associated with self-reported Caucasian donors included about four fifths of the approximately 400 genotyped donors. A later genetic analysis used genome-wide SNP genotypes for about three fifths of the 666 donors, treating that subset as a discovery cohort. In an earlier analysis of about 590 of the donors, high-throughput TCR beta sequencing was used to judge whether each TCR beta V gene segment behaved as functional or pseudogenic. To predict cytomegalovirus infection status, the study brought together high-throughput TCR immunosequencing, statistical association of individual TCRs with disease status, and machine learning. Using immunosequencing, the study profiled T cell repertoires from 666 subjects and related those repertoires to cytomegalovirus serostatus. In the later analysis, no new phenotypic data were used to find candidate immune exposures; instead, reliance was placed on TCR beta sequences and their occurrence across donors. Typing coverage varied by locus: roughly 620-640 donors for A, B, C, DRB1 and DQB1; under 550 for DQA1; some 610 for DPA1; roughly 450 for DPB1. Study-wide findings and limitations: Compared with equally common non-associated chains, HLA-associated TCR beta chains in a later analysis were more clonally expanded and had lower generation probabilities. When HLA alleles, especially DR and DQ, strongly co-occurred, TCR associations were difficult to assign to individual alleles. The earlier analysis of approximately 560 of the donors excluded fewer than 20 rarely observed V segments, including chromosome 9 orphons, because counts were too low. A later analysis associated 16,951 TCR beta sequences with specific HLA alleles at a false discovery rate of 0.05. In a later analysis, most CMV-associated TCR beta chains were found to appear HLA-restricted, with HLA associations seemingly driven largely by CMV exposure. The presence/absence analyses assumed that sequencing depth was roughly uniform across donors, and that assumption may not be true. Linkage disequilibrium might explain the correlated functional status among segregating V segments, but an unknown experimental factor could not be excluded. The classifier was reported to diagnose cytomegalovirus status with high specificity and sensitivity in both the original cohort and the validation cohort. In an earlier analysis of about 550 of the donors, most TCR beta V segments were observed in productive rearrangements about 90% or about 30% of the time, broadly matching IMGT annotations. This cohort had only TCR beta chains sequenced, and the lack of alpha or paired-chain data limited which features could be detected. A few of the identified cytomegalovirus-associated TCR beta chains were confirmed in vitro to be specific for cytomegalovirus antigens. In the study, roughly 160 TCR beta chains were listed as associated with cytomegalovirus. V-gene and J-gene trimming of TCR beta chains was associated with a missense DCLRE1C variant in a later genetic analysis, and the association was replicated in an independent cohort. A group of highly shared sequence variants was considered likely to be a technical artifact of the sequencing pipeline. Most TCR sequences were observed very rarely across donors, whereas some public TCRs were present in many individuals. Compared with the approximately 720-donor mean, donors in an Asian-associated ancestry cluster had fewer N-insertions in productive TCRs, according to a later genetic analysis. HLA typing was unavailable for some donors at each locus, so association tests used only the typed subset. A further reported finding was that TCR beta sequences accurately predicted the HLA-A and HLA-B alleles for most subjects in the first cohort. Some IMGT-functional V segments, including TRBV6-2 and TRBV6-3, could not be distinguished by the 87-base-pair reads and were therefore excluded. According to a later analysis, parvovirus B19, influenza, CMV and Epstein-Barr virus appeared linked to several top co-occurrence clusters. Immune exposure information for the cohort was limited to CMV serostatus. A later analysis found that TCR association rates varied across HLA loci, with DRB1 alleles showing the most associated TCRs and HLA-C alleles the fewest. According to the authors, the approach could potentially be generalized to other disease states and immunological phenotypes.

V has 3 bases trimmed and J has 1 base trimmed; junction bases matching no gene number 4. Spanning cysteine to phenylalanine, the CDR3 consists of 15 amino acids. Only the CDR3 region is kept as DNA, spanning 45 bases read in frame from base 1. The germline V gene supplies CDR1 MGHDK and CDR2 SYGVNS. Receptor amplification or capture employed the immunoSEQ multiplex PCR assay. A mixture of 60 forward primers for TCR Vbeta segments and 13 reverse primers for TCR Jbeta segments was used in the multiplex PCR. The CDR3 region of rearranged TCR beta genes was amplified from genomic DNA with a multiplex PCR assay. The Illumina HiSeq System was used to sequence the amplified TCR beta libraries as 87-base-pair reads. The source study handled its data this way. A later analysis tallied tens of millions of unique TCR beta chains across the 660 or so repertoires, and approximately 9.9 million of those chains were shared by two or more donors. Raw reads were error-corrected and collapsed into unique sequences with a nearest-neighbor algorithm that merged closely related sequences to remove PCR and sequencing errors. To assign V, D and J gene segments, CDR3 sequences were aligned to IMGT reference sequences. For a sequence to be retained, a match of at least six nucleotides was required to both a V gene segment and a J gene segment. Rearrangements were classified as productive when the CDR3 lacked stop codons and remained in frame with V and J, and all other rearrangements were classified as non-productive. Following IMGT convention, CDR3 was defined as the stretch from the second conserved V-encoded cysteine up to the conserved J-encoded phenylalanine. In an earlier analysis of just under 600 of the donors, sequences lacking an unambiguous match to a single V gene segment were excluded. In an earlier analysis of around 600 of the donors, V segments were called functional above 56.7% productive rearrangements and were called segregating when the between-donor standard deviation exceeded 5%. A statistical classification framework was developed to diagnose cytomegalovirus status using the catalog of TCR beta chain sequences. In a later analysis, V and J genes were assigned by comparing TCR nucleotide sequences against IMGT/GENE-DB human TR gene sequences. Using the TCRdist pipeline, a later analysis assigned CDR3 sequences along with most-parsimonious VDJ recombination scenarios. In a later analysis, every TCR beta chain was defined by the combination of its CDR3 amino acid sequence and its V-gene family, and reads without a unique V-gene family were dropped. In a later analysis, several hundred highly shared, low-generation-probability nucleotide sequences were removed to address suspected cross-contamination and a sequencing artifact. For each public chain, a later analysis derived a clonal expansion index from normalized ranks of inferred template counts within each repertoire. In a later analysis, generation probabilities were computed with a VDJ recombination model fitted to out-of-frame rearrangements, and the resulting probabilities were checked against IGoR. Hypergeometric tests were used in a later analysis to score TCR-TCR, TCR-HLA and TCR-CMV co-occurrence, with a repertoire-size bias correction applied to the TCR pairs. In a later analysis, false discovery rates were estimated by permuting HLA or CMV assignments 20 times. In a later analysis, co-occurring TCRs were grouped using DBSCAN, with TCRdist sequence similarity added in when clustering inside HLA-allele-positive subsets. Repertoires with fewer than 30,000 or more than 120,000 public chains, plus five repertoires with anomalous nucleotide sharing, were excluded from co-occurrence clustering. What TCRdb holds here is the immuneACCESS table cut down to in-frame rearrangements. Part of the clones is not present; checked against another copy, under half of the missing clones reflect an unresolved V gene, and the others are unexplained. The DNA gave D and trimming, while V, J and clone size come from that table. This sample gives 92,000 or so clones in total; over 55% of them show up just once. Around a fifth of the sample lies in the top ten.

The cohort was made up of approximately 670 healthy bone marrow donors. Cohort members were all nominally healthy when sampled, although unrecorded immune exposures were likely present. The donor tested CMV seropositive and was one of the 289 seropositive cohort members. Each donor provided a peripheral blood sample, and peripheral blood mononuclear cells were used for TCR beta sequencing. The Qiagen DNeasy Blood Extraction Kit was used to extract genomic DNA from the blood cell samples. The clonotype originates from a woman between 45 and 65 years old in good health and CMV-seropositive. Sequences were obtained from PBMCs. The sequence links TRBV25-1 to TRBJ1-1; 8 middle bases align to TRBD1. The CDR3 is CASSDQGASNTEAFF. The nucleotide sequence reads TGTGCCAGCAGTGATCAGGGGGCGTCGAACACTGAAGCTTTCTTT.